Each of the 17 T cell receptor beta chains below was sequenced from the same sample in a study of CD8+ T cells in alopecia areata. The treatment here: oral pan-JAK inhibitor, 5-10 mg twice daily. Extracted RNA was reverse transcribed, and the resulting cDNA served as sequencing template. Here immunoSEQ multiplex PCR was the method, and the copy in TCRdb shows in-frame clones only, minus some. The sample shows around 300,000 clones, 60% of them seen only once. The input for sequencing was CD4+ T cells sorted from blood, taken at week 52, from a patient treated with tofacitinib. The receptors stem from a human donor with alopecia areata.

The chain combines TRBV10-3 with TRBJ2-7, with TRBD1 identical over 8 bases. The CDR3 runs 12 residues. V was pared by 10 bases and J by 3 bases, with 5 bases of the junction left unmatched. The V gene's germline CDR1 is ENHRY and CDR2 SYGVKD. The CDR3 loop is CATATGGYEQYF. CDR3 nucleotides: TGTGCCACCGCAACAGGGGGCTACGAGCAGTACTTC.

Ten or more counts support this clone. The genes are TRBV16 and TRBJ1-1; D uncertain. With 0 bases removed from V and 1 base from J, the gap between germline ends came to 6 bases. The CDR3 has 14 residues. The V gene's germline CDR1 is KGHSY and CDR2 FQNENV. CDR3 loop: CASSQSTANTEAFF. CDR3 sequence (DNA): TGTGCCAGCAGCCAATCCACGGCGAACACTGAAGCTTTCTTT.

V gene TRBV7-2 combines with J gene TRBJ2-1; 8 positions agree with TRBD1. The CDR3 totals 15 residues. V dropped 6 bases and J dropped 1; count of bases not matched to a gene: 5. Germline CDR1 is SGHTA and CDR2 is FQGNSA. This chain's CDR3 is CASSSDRGSYNEQFF. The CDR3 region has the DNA TGTGCCAGCAGTTCAGACAGGGGTTCCTACAATGAGCAGTTCTTC.

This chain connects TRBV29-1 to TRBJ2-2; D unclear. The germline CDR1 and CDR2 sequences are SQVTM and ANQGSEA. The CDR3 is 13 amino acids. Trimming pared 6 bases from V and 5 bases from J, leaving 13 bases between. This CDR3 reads CSVARSRTGELFF. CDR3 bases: TGCAGCGTAGCCCGTAGTAGAACCGGGGAGCTGTTTTTT.

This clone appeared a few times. Here the CDR3 DNA reads TGCAGCGTCCTCCGTCCGAGCTCTGGAAACACCATATATTTT. Translated, it gives CSVLRPSSGNTIYF. The chain uses TRBV29-1 and TRBJ1-3; no clear D gene. This CDR3 has 14 amino acids. Trimming removed 6 bases from V and 0 bases from J, with 12 bases in between. The germline V gene has CDR1 SQVTM and CDR2 ANQGSEA.

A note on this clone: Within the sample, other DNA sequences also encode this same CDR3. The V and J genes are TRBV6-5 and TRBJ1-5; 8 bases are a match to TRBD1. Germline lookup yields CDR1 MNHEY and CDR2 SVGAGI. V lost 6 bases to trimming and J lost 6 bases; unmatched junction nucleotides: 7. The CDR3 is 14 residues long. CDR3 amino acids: CASSYTGGGQPQHF. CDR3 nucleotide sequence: TGTGCCAGCAGCTACACAGGGGGTGGTCAGCCCCAGCATTTT.

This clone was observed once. The CDR3 region has the DNA TGTGCCAGCAACTCTCCGGGTACGAACACTGAAGCTTTCTTT. This codes for CASNSPGTNTEAFF. The J gene is TRBJ1-1, the V gene TRBV7-9; D not resolved. V was trimmed by 7 bases and J by 1 base, leaving 13 bases between them. CDR3 length: 14 amino acids. The germline V gene has CDR1 SEHNR and CDR2 FQNEAQ (reference sequence).

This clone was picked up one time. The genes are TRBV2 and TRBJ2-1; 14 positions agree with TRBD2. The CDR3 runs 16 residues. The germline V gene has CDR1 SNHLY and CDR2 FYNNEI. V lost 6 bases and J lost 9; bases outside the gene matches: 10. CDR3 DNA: TGTGCCAGCAGACCCCCGGGACTAGCGGGGGTTAGTGAGCAGTTCTTC. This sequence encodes CASRPPGLAGVSEQFF.

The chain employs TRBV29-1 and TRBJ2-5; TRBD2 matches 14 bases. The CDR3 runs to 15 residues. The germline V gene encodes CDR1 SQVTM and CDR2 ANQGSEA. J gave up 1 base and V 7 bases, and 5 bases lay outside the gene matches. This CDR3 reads CSAPTSGGVQETQYF. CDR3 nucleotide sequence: TGCAGCGCTCCGACTAGCGGGGGGGTCCAAGAGACCCAGTACTTC.

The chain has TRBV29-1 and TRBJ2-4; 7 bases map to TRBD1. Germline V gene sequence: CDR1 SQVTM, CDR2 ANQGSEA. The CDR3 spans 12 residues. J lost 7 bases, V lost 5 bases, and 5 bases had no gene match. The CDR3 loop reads CSVIPGQNIQYF. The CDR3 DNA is TGCAGCGTTATCCCGGGACAGAACATTCAGTACTTC.

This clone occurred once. CDR3: CSGTATNEKLFF. The CDR3 DNA is TGCAGCGGGACAGCAACTAATGAAAAACTGTTTTTT. The chain combines TRBV29-1 with TRBJ1-4; a possible D gene is TRBD1 (6 bases). The CDR3 consists of 12 residues. With 7 bases removed from V and 0 bases from J, the gap between germline ends came to 6 bases. Looked up from germline, CDR1 is SQVTM and CDR2 is ANQGSEA.

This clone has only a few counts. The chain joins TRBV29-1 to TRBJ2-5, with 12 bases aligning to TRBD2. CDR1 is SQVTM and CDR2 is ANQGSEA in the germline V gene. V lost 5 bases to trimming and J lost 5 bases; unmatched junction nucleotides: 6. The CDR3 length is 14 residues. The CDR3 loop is CSVRRTSGAETQYF. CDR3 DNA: TGCAGCGTTCGCAGGACTAGCGGGGCTGAGACCCAGTACTTC.

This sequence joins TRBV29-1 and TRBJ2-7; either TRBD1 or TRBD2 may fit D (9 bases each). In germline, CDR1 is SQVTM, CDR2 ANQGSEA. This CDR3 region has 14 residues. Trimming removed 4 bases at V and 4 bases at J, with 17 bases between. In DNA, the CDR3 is TGCAGCGTTGGCGGGAGGGACAGGGTTTACGAGCAGTACTTC. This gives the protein CSVGGRDRVYEQYF.

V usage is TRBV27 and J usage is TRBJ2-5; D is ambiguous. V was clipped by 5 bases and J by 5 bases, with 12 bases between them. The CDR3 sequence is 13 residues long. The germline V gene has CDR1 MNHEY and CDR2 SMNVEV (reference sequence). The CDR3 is CASSGWGEETQYF. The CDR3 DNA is TGTGCCAGCAGTGGATGGGGTGAGGAGACCCAGTACTTC.

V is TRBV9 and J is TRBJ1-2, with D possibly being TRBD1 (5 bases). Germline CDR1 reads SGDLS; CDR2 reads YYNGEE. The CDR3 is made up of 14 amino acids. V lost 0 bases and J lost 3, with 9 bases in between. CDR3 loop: CASSVVAGHYGYTF. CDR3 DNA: TGTGCCAGCAGCGTAGTTGCGGGACACTATGGCTACACCTTC.

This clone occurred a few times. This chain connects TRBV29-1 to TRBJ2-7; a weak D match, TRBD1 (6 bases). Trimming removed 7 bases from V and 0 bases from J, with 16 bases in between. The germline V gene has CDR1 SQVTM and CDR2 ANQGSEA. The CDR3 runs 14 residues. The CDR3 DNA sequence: TGCAGCGCCCGGACAGTGAGGAGCTCCTACGAGCAGTACTTC. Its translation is CSARTVRSSYEQYF.

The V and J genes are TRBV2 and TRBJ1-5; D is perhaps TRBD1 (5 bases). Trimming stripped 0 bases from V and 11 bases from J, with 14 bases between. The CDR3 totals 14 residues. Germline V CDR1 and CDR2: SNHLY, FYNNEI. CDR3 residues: CASSEAVGGSAQHF. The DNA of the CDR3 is TGTGCCAGCAGTGAAGCGGTCGGGGGTTCGGCCCAGCATTTT.